The clone carrying this TCR beta chain was seen more than once but under ten times. Its antigen remains unidentified. A J-beta primer mix and a sample-barcoded 5' primer were used in a second PCR of roughly 6 to 12 cycles. TCRdb redid the calling of the 5' RACE reads with MiXCR, one entry per CDR3 protein. The table shows 1.4 million to 1.5 million distinct CDR3 sequences, with around two fifths occurring only once. This CDR3 region has 13 residues. V gave up 4 bases and J gave up 3 bases, with 13 bases separating them. Germline-derived CDR1 and CDR2 are DFQATT and SNEGSKA (reference sequence). This specimen belongs to a study of blood T cells in healthy people across ages. Study results and caveats: Roughly linear declines in TCR beta diversity per million T cells occurred with age.

The genes are TRBV20-1 and TRBJ2-7, with D perhaps TRBD1 or TRBD2 (5 bases each). Sequencing used blood. The TCR originated in a woman between 18 and 29 years old in good health. The CDR3 region is CSATVAGSYEQYF. The CDR3 DNA is TGCAGTGCTACCGTGGCAGGGAGCTACGAGCAGTACTTC.